This is a list of T cell receptor beta chains from one sample in a study of CD8 T cells in Susac syndrome. A single record per CDR3 protein comes from TCRdb applying MiXCR to the immunoSEQ multiplex PCR reads. The sample has more than 250,000 distinct CDR3 sequences; 92% are singletons. Sequencing was performed on CD4+ T cells from PBMCs. Receptor source: a human donor with multiple sclerosis. Each CDR3 is given with its conserved first and last residue. Fields, in order: clone size, V gene, J gene, D gene, CDR3 protein, CDR3 DNA. D genes are given only for firm matches. Part of the rows lack a size; the others show once, few, many or a class for expanded clones.

clone_size: .; v_call: TRBV20-1; j_call: TRBJ2-1; d_call: TRBD2; cdr3_aa: CSVPHTSGRSGSYNEQFF; cdr3_nt: TGCAGTGTCCCCCATACTAGCGGGAGATCCGGCTCCTACAATGAGCAGTTCTTC
clone_size: few; v_call: TRBV14; j_call: TRBJ1-1; d_call: .; cdr3_aa: CASSQSLNTEAFF; cdr3_nt: TGTGCCAGCAGCCAGTCCCTGAACACTGAAGCTTTCTTT
clone_size: .; v_call: TRBV20-1; j_call: TRBJ2-5; d_call: .; cdr3_aa: CSASLTGPQTQYF; cdr3_nt: TGCAGTGCTAGCCTAACAGGGCCACAGACCCAGTACTTC
clone_size: .; v_call: TRBV10-3; j_call: TRBJ1-6; d_call: .; cdr3_aa: CAIKGGNNSPLHF; cdr3_nt: TGTGCCATCAAGGGAGGGAATAATTCACCCCTCCACTTT
clone_size: .; v_call: TRBV20-1; j_call: TRBJ1-3; d_call: .; cdr3_aa: CSARDRTRVYSGNTIYF; cdr3_nt: TGCAGTGCTAGGGACCGGACCAGGGTTTACTCTGGAAACACCATATATTTT
clone_size: .; v_call: TRBV20-1; j_call: TRBJ2-2; d_call: TRBD2; cdr3_aa: CSARDRRTRPNTGELFF; cdr3_nt: TGCAGTGCTAGAGATCGGAGGACTAGACCAAACACCGGGGAGCTGTTTTTT
clone_size: .; v_call: TRBV18; j_call: TRBJ2-1; d_call: .; cdr3_aa: CASSPRPDNEQFF; cdr3_nt: TGTGCCAGCTCACCACGACCAGATAATGAGCAGTTCTTC
clone_size: .; v_call: TRBV20-1; j_call: TRBJ2-3; d_call: .; cdr3_aa: CSASPPGGDTQYF; cdr3_nt: TGCAGTGCTAGTCCTCCCGGTGGGGATACGCAGTATTTT
clone_size: .; v_call: TRBV10-3; j_call: TRBJ1-5; d_call: TRBD1; cdr3_aa: CAISTTGNSNQPQHF; cdr3_nt: TGTGCCATCAGCACGACAGGGAATAGCAATCAGCCCCAGCATTTT
clone_size: .; v_call: TRBV11-2; j_call: TRBJ1-2; d_call: .; cdr3_aa: CASSHQYYGYTF; cdr3_nt: TGTGCCAGCAGCCACCAGTACTATGGCTACACCTTC
clone_size: .; v_call: TRBV29-1; j_call: TRBJ1-1; d_call: .; cdr3_aa: CSVEDLMLRGSEAFF; cdr3_nt: TGCAGCGTTGAAGATCTAATGTTGCGGGGGAGTGAAGCTTTCTTT
clone_size: .; v_call: TRBV4-2; j_call: TRBJ2-7; d_call: TRBD2; cdr3_aa: CASSQGLAVGYEQYF; cdr3_nt: TGTGCCAGCAGCCAAGGGCTAGCGGTGGGCTACGAGCAGTACTTC
clone_size: .; v_call: TRBV7-8; j_call: TRBJ2-3; d_call: .; cdr3_aa: CASSLGQDRKDTQYF; cdr3_nt: TGTGCCAGCAGCTTAGGTCAGGATCGGAAAGATACGCAGTATTTT
clone_size: .; v_call: TRBV2; j_call: TRBJ1-2; d_call: TRBD1; cdr3_aa: CASSEKTGGVEGYTF; cdr3_nt: TGTGCCAGCAGTGAAAAAACAGGGGGTGTGGAAGGCTACACCTTC
clone_size: few; v_call: TRBV29-1; j_call: TRBJ1-1; d_call: .; cdr3_aa: CSVFRGTNTEAFF; cdr3_nt: TGCAGCGTCTTCAGGGGAACGAACACTGAAGCTTTCTTT
clone_size: .; v_call: TRBV10-1; j_call: TRBJ2-5; d_call: TRBD2; cdr3_aa: CASSETSGGNQETQYF; cdr3_nt: TGCGCCAGCAGTGAAACTAGCGGGGGGAACCAAGAGACCCAGTACTTC
clone_size: .; v_call: TRBV29-1; j_call: TRBJ1-5; d_call: .; cdr3_aa: CSARDTDQPQHF; cdr3_nt: TGCAGCGCCCGGGACACCGATCAGCCCCAGCATTTT
clone_size: .; v_call: TRBV20-1; j_call: TRBJ1-1; d_call: .; cdr3_aa: CSAWRGQLNTEAFF; cdr3_nt: TGCAGTGCCTGGAGGGGACAATTGAACACTGAAGCTTTCTTT